The 2 T cell receptor beta chains presented below share a single source sample, sequenced in a study of T cell clusters in autoimmune cytopenias. TRB rearrangements were amplified by touch-down multiplex PCR with mixed TRB-A/B primers. With the multiplex PCR reads reprocessed, TCRdb shows one record per CDR3 protein and no DNA. Listed are 920 or so distinct CDR3 sequences; about 20% falls within the top ten. TRB amplification used approximately 250 ng of peripheral blood genomic DNA. The specimen sequenced was peripheral blood. The receptors derive from a human donor with an autoimmune cytopenia or autoimmune hepatitis (not recorded which).

Judged by frequency, this clonotype is medium-sized. This chain joins TRBV7-2 and TRBJ1-2. This CDR3 contains 12 residues. Germline CDR1 is SGHTA and CDR2 is FQGNSA. The CDR3: CASSLGGYGYTF.

This clonotype ranks as medium-sized (0.01 to 0.1%) in terms of frequency. The V gene is TRBV5-4, the J gene TRBJ1-2; the TCRdb D gene call, TRBD1, has no DNA to confirm it. CDR3 length equals 13 residues. Germline V CDR1 and CDR2: SGHNT, YYREEE (reference sequence). The CDR3 sequence is CASSGDRVGGYTF.